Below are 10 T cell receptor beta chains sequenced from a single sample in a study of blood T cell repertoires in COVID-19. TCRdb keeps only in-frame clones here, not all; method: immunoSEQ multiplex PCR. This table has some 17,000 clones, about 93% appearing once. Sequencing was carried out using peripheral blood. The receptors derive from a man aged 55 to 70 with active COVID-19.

CDR3 amino acids: CSVGQGSETQYF. CDR3 bases: TGCAGCGTGGGACAGGGGAGCGAGACCCAGTACTTC. This chain connects TRBV29-1 to TRBJ2-5, with 10 bases fitting TRBD1. V lost 6 bases, J lost 5 bases, and 3 bases stayed unmatched. The CDR3 totals 12 residues. Germline V gene sequence: CDR1 SQVTM, CDR2 ANQGSEA.

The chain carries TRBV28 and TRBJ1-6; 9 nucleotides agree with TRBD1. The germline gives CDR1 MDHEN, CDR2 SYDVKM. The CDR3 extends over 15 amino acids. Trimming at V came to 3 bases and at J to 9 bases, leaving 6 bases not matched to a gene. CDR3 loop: CASSFPGQGVSPLHF. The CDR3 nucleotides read TGTGCCAGCAGTTTCCCGGGACAGGGTGTTTCACCCCTCCACTTT.

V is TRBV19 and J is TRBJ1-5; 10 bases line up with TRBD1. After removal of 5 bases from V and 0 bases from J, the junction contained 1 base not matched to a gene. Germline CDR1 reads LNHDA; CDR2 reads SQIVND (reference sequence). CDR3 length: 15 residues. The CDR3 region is CASSRTGGSNQPQHF. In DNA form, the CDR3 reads TGTGCCAGTAGTCGGACAGGGGGTAGCAATCAGCCCCAGCATTTT. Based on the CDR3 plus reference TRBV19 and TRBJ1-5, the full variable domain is DGGITQSPKYLFRKEGQNVTLSCEQNLNHDAMYWYRQDPGQGLRLIYYSQIVNDFQKGDIAEGYSVSREKKESFPLTVTSAQKNPTAFYLCASSRTGGSNQPQHFGDGTRLSIL.

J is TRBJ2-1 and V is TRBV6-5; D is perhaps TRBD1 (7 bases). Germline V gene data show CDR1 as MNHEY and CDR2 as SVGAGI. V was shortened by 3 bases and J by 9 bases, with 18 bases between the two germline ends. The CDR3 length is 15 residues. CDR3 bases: TGTGCCAGCAGTTATCAGGGGGGCGCAGCCGGTGAGCAGTTCTTC. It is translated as CASSYQGGAAGEQFF.

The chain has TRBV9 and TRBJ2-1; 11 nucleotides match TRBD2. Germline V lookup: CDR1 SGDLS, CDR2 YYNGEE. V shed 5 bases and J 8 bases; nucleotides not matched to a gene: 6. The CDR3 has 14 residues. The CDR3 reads CASSLAGGMDEQFF. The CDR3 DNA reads TGTGCCAGCAGTTTAGCGGGGGGGATGGATGAGCAGTTCTTC.

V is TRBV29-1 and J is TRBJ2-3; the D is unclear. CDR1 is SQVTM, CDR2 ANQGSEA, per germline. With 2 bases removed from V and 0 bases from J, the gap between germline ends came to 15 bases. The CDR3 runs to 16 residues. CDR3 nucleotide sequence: TGCAGCGTTGAAAGGCCACAGAGCTCTAGCACAGATACGCAGTATTTT. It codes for CSVERPQSSSTDTQYF.

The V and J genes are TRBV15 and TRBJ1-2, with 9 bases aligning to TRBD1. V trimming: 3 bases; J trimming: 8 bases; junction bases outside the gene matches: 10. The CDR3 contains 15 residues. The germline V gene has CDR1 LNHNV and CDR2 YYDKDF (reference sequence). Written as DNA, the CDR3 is TGTGCCACCAGCAGTAGACAGGGGGAGATGGGCGGCTACACCTTC. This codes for CATSSRQGEMGGYTF.

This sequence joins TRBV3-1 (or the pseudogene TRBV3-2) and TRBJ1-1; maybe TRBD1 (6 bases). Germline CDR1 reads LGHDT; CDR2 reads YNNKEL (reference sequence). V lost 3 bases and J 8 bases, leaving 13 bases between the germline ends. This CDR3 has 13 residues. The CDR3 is CASSHDRGSEAFF. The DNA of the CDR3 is TGTGCCAGCAGCCACGATAGGGGGTCGGAAGCTTTCTTT.

CDR3: CASSGRYGTSNTGELFF. The DNA of the CDR3 is TGTGCCAGCAGTGGCCGATACGGGACTAGCAACACCGGGGAGCTGTTTTTT. This chain connects TRBV6-1 to TRBJ2-2; TRBD2 agrees at 9 bases. The CDR3 loop spans 17 amino acids. V shed 4 bases and J 2 bases; nucleotides not matched to a gene: 8. The germline gives CDR1 MNHNS, CDR2 SASEGT.

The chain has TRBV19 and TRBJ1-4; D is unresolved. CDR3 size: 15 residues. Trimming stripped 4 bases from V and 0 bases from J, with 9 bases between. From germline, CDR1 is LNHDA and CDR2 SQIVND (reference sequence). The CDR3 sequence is CASSSGWATNEKLFF. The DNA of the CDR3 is TGTGCCAGTAGTAGCGGCTGGGCAACTAATGAAAAACTGTTTTTT.